This TCR beta chain was recorded in a study of T cell responses to AZD1222 COVID-19 vaccine. Between the trimmed V and J ends, which lost 1 base and 4 bases, there was a span of 11 bases. This CDR3 region has 15 residues. Looked up from germline, CDR1 is LNHDA and CDR2 is SQIVND (reference sequence). The table came from immunoSEQ multiplex PCR; TCRdb's copy has only in-frame clones and leaves some out. The table lists some 120,000 clones, 88% of them singletons. Study-wide results and limits: Just a handful of people given AZD1222 tested seropositive at baseline. Spike-specific TCR depth and breadth grew after two AZD1222 doses.

About this clone itself: Its antigen remains unknown.

This specimen consisted of peripheral blood, obtained on day 0 of AZD1222 vaccination. This receptor was identified in an adult in good health. The chain is built from TRBV19 and TRBJ2-1; no definite D call. CDR3 coding DNA: TGTGCCAGTAGTATAGGAGGTTCTCCTTACAATGAGCAGTTCTTC. Protein product: CASSIGGSPYNEQFF.